The sequence of this T cell receptor (beta chain) was determined in a study of T cell responses to AZD1222 COVID-19 vaccine. Produced via immunoSEQ multiplex PCR; TCRdb's table is partial and in-frame only. Found here are around 100,000 clones, around 89% of them singletons; the top ten hold around 2%. Only one count was recorded for this clone. V lost 2 bases to trimming and J lost 5 bases, with 6 bases between them. This CDR3 contains 12 residues. Germline values: CDR1 SGHDN, CDR2 FVKESK. The specimen was peripheral blood, collected on day 0 of AZD1222 vaccination. This sequence was found in an adult in good health. The rearrangement joins TRBV14 to TRBJ2-5; no firm D call. DNA for the CDR3: TGTGCCAGCAGCCAAAGTAGGGAGACCCAGTACTTC. Protein sequence: CASSQSRETQYF.